This entry is about one TCR beta chain. The source of the sample is a study of cytomegalovirus exposure and HLA in healthy donors. Whole-study context: The early release's HLA-typed donors yielded 78 million or so unique TCRs. Clustering assigned 81% of the approximately 390 genotyped donors to the Caucasian-associated ancestry cluster.

60 Vbeta and 13 Jbeta primers were used in PCR. Produced via immunoSEQ multiplex PCR; TCRdb's table is partial and in-frame only. The data contain tens of thousands of clones, more than 60% of them singletons. The V gene's germline CDR1 is LNHNV and CDR2 YYDKDF (reference sequence). The V and J ends lost 3 bases and 1 base respectively, with 16 bases between them. This CDR3 is 17 amino acids long. The V gene is TRBV15, the J gene TRBJ2-1; TRBD2 is a possible D gene (6 bases). This TCR derives from a male donor in good health and CMV-seropositive. The specimen was PBMCs. CDR3 protein: CATSRAVAAGSYNEQFF. CDR3 DNA sequence: TGTGCCACCAGCAGGGCGGTAGCGGCGGGGTCCTACAATGAGCAGTTCTTC.